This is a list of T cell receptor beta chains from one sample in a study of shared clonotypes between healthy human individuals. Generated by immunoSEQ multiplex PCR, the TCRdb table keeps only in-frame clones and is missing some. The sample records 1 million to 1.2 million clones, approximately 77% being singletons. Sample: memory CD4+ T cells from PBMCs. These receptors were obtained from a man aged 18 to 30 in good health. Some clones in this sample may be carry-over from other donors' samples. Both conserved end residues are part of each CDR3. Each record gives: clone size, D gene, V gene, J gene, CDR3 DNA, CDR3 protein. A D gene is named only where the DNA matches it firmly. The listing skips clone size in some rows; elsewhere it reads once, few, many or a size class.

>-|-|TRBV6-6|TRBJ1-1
TGTGCCAGCAGTTGGGGACCTAACACTGAAGCTTTCTTT
CASSWGPNTEAFF
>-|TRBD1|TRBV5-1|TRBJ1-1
TGCGCCAGCAGCCCAGGACAGGGGAACACTGAAGCTTTCTTT
CASSPGQGNTEAFF
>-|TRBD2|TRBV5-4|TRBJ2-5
TGTGCCAGCAGCTCCGGGACTAGAGGTGGAGAGACCCAGTACTTC
CASSSGTRGGETQYF
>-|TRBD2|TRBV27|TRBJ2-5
TGTGCCAGCAGGACCCGAGGACTAGCGGCAGAGACCCAGTACTTC
CASRTRGLAAETQYF
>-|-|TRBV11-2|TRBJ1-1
TGTGCCAGCAGCCACGTTGGGGGTGGGAACACTGAAGCTTTCTTT
CASSHVGGGNTEAFF
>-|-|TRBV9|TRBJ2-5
TGTGCCAGCAGTGGGACCGGCCAAGAGACCCAGTACTTC
CASSGTGQETQYF
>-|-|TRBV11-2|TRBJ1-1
TGTGCCAGCACCCCGAAGGGGGTTCGCACTGAAGCTTTCTTT
CASTPKGVRTEAFF
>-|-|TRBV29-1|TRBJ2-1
TGCAGCGGGGGTCATCCTGAGCAGTTCTTC
CSGGHPEQFF
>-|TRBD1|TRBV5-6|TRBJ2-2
TGTGCCAGCAGCTCTTACGACAGGGACACCGGGGAGCTGTTTTTT
CASSSYDRDTGELFF
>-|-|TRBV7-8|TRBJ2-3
TGTGCCAGCAGCTTATGGACGTCAGATACGCAGTATTTT
CASSLWTSDTQYF
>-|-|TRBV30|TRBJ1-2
TGTGCCTGGAGCCGCGGAGGGGCTGTTAACTATGGCTACACCTTC
CAWSRGGAVNYGYTF
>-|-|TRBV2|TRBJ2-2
TGTGCCAGCAGCGAACACACCGGGGAGCTGTTTTTT
CASSEHTGELFF
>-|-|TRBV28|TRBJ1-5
TGTGCCAGCAGCCCCCTTGGAGGGTCCTATCAGCCCCAGCATTTT
CASSPLGGSYQPQHF
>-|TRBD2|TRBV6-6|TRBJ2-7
TGTGCCAGCAGTTACGGGAGGGACGAGCAGTACTTC
CASSYGRDEQYF
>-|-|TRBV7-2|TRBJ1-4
TGTGCCAGCACATATGGACCTAGGGAAAAACTGTTTTTT
CASTYGPREKLFF
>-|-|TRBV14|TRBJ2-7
TGTGCCAGCAGCCAGCTCAGGGCAGAGTACGAGCAGTACTTC
CASSQLRAEYEQYF
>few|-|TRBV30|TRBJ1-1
TGTGCCTCCTTCGACAGGAACACTGAAGCTTTCTTT
CASFDRNTEAFF
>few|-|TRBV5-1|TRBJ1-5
TGCGCCAGCAGCTGGTGGGGGACTCAGCCCCAGCATTTT
CASSWWGTQPQHF
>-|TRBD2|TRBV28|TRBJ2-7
TGTGCCAGCAGTCCATCTACCGGGACTAGCGGGAGGGTACCCGCTTTC
CASSPSTGTSGRVPAF
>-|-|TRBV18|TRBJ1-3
TGTGCCAGCTCACCTTGGACACAACAGAGCTCTGGAAACACCATATATTTT
CASSPWTQQSSGNTIYF
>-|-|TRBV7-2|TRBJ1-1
TGTGCCAGCAGTTTTAGACTGAACACTGAAGCTTTCTTT
CASSFRLNTEAFF
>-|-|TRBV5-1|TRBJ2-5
TGCGCCAGCAGTCTGCTAGGGGATCAGTCAGAGACCCAGTACTTC
CASSLLGDQSETQYF
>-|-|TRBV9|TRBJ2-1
TGTGCCAGCAGCGCGGGACTTCAGGTCTCCAATGAGCAGTTCTTC
CASSAGLQVSNEQFF
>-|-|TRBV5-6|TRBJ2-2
TGTGCCAGCAGCGTTCAGGGACCCGGGGAGCTGTTTTTT
CASSVQGPGELFF
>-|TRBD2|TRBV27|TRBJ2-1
TGTGCCAGCAGGAGAAGCGGGACCTCCTACAATGAGCAGTTCTTC
CASRRSGTSYNEQFF
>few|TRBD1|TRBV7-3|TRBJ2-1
TGTGCCAGCAGCCCTCAGGGGGCTTCCTACAATGAGCAGTTCTTC
CASSPQGASYNEQFF
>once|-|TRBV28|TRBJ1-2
TGTGCCAGCAGTTTATTGGGGGGCCCGGGGTATGGCTACACCTTC
CASSLLGGPGYGYTF
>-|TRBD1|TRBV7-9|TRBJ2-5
TGTGCCAGCAGCTGGACAGGGGCGAAAAAGACCCAGTACTTC
CASSWTGAKKTQYF
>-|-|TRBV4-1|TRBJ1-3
TGCGCCAGCAGCCAGCCGGGACAACTCTCTGGAAACACCATATATTTT
CASSQPGQLSGNTIYF
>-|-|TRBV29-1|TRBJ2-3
TGCAGCGCCGGGACCGGATCCAGCACAGATACGCAGTATTTT
CSAGTGSSTDTQYF
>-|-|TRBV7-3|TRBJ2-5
TGTGCCAGCAGCTTAAGGGGCCTTTCCTCTGAGACCCAGTACTTC
CASSLRGLSSETQYF
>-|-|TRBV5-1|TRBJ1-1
TGCGCCAGCACTGAACCCGGGGGCGGCGAAGCTTTCTTT
CASTEPGGGEAFF
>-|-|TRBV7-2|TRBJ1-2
TGTGCCAGCAGCTTAGGGCCAGCAGCTAACTATGGCTACACCTTC
CASSLGPAANYGYTF
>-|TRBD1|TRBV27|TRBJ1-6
TGTGCCAGCAGTACATCCGGGACAGGGGGATCACCCCTCCACTTT
CASSTSGTGGSPLHF
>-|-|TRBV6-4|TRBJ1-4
TGTGCCAGCAGTGTCAGGGGAAGTGAAAAACTGTTTTTT
CASSVRGSEKLFF